The 23 T cell receptor beta chains given below trace back to one sample, sequenced in a study of blood T cell repertoires in COVID-19. Generated by immunoSEQ multiplex PCR, the TCRdb table keeps only in-frame clones and is missing some. The profile shows approximately 160,000 clones, about 83% of them singletons. The sample consisted of peripheral blood. These receptors were collected from a man aged 55 to 70 with acute or convalescent COVID-19.

This clone showed up just once. The rearrangement joins TRBV9 to TRBJ1-2; D might be TRBD1 (5 bases). The CDR3 loop spans 14 amino acids. Trimming removed 4 bases at V and 6 bases at J, with 16 bases between. In germline, CDR1 is SGDLS, CDR2 YYNGEE. The CDR3 bases are TGTGCCAGCAGCCCCCAGACAGACAATAATGGCTACACCTTC. Translated, it gives CASSPQTDNNGYTF.

This clone has ten or more counts. V gene TRBV10-3 combines with J gene TRBJ1-4, with D perhaps TRBD1 (6 bases). CDR3 length: 17 residues. Trimming shortened V by 5 bases and J by 1 base, and 17 bases separated the two germline ends. The V gene's germline CDR1 is ENHRY and CDR2 SYGVKD. CDR3: CAISPGGGLGTNEKLFF. The CDR3, as DNA: TGTGCCATCAGTCCCGGGGGGGGGCTTGGAACTAATGAAAAACTGTTTTTT.

V usage is TRBV6-5 and J usage is TRBJ2-1; D remains unclear. The CDR3 length is 12 residues. Trimming cost V 2 bases and J 6 bases, with 5 bases left between them. Looked up from germline, CDR1 is MNHEY and CDR2 is SVGAGI. This CDR3 is CASSYPSNEQFF. CDR3 nucleotides: TGTGCCAGCAGTTACCCGAGCAATGAGCAGTTCTTC.

The chain has TRBV11-2 and TRBJ2-3; 7 bases agree with TRBD1. The CDR3 length is 16 residues. With V trimmed by 6 bases and J by 5 bases, 14 bases remained unmatched. Per the germline V gene, CDR1 is SGHAT and CDR2 is FQNNGV. Written as DNA, the CDR3 is TGTGCCAGCAGTTTCCACATGACAGGGAGTTTAGATACGCAGTATTTT. It is translated as CASSFHMTGSLDTQYF.

The genes are TRBV7-8 and TRBJ2-7, with TRBD1 identical over 9 bases. Germline trimming cut 2 bases from V and 2 bases from J; bases unmatched to any gene: 4. Germline V CDR1 and CDR2: SGHVS, FQNEAQ. The CDR3 has 15 residues. CDR3: CASSLKGQGAYEQYF. The CDR3 DNA reads TGTGCCAGCAGCTTAAAGGGACAGGGAGCCTACGAGCAGTACTTC.

This chain connects TRBV12-5 to TRBJ2-7; 7 bases line up with TRBD1. Germline CDR1 LGHNT, CDR2 FRNRAP. This CDR3 region has 14 residues. Trimming at V came to 5 bases and at J to 0 bases, leaving 4 bases not matched to a gene. Written as DNA, the CDR3 is TGTGCTAGTGGTACAGGGGCAGTCTCCTACGAGCAGTACTTC. Its protein is CASGTGAVSYEQYF.

The chain uses TRBV5-6 and TRBJ2-1, with 8 bases that match TRBD1. J lost 8 bases, V lost 1 base, and 5 bases had no gene match. Per the germline V gene, CDR1 is SGHDT and CDR2 is YYEEEE. The CDR3 covers 14 residues. DNA for the CDR3: TGTGCCAGCAGCTTGCCCCCAGGGGGCTATGAGCAGTTCTTC. Amino acids: CASSLPPGGYEQFF.

This chain links TRBV30 with TRBJ1-4; D gene ambiguous. CDR3 length equals 16 residues. Germline V gene lookup returns CDR1 GTSNPN and CDR2 SVGIG (reference sequence). The V and J ends lost 5 bases and 5 bases respectively, with 21 bases between them. The CDR3 is CAWAGPSSKKNEKLFF. CDR3 in DNA: TGTGCCTGGGCCGGTCCGTCCTCAAAAAAGAATGAAAAACTGTTTTTT.

This clone was seen only once. The CDR3 DNA reads TGTGCCAGCAGTTACGAAACAACCCAGGACACCGGGGAGCTGTTTTTT. Encoded protein: CASSYETTQDTGELFF. The chain carries TRBV6-2 or TRBV6-3 and TRBJ2-2; D not certain. Germline CDR1 MNHEY, CDR2 SVGEGT. The CDR3 has 16 amino acids. The ends were cut back, 2 bases at V and 3 bases at J, with 13 bases in the middle.

The rearrangement links TRBV7-2 to TRBJ2-7; D is possibly TRBD1 (6 bases). The V end was cut by 0 bases, the J end by 4 bases, with 10 bases between. The CDR3 totals 14 residues. Germline V gives CDR1 SGHTA, CDR2 FQGNSA. The CDR3 nucleotides are TGTGCCAGCAGCTTAGCAACAGGGCAGTACGAGCAGTACTTC. It encodes CASSLATGQYEQYF.

The chain employs TRBV7-7 and TRBJ1-4, with a tentative D call TRBD1 (6 bases). The CDR3 is 15 residues long. The V end was cut by 5 bases, the J end by 5 bases, with 15 bases between. Germline lookup yields CDR1 SSHAT and CDR2 FNYEAQ (reference sequence). The DNA of the CDR3 is TGTGCCAGCAGCCAGAGACAGGTTGGGAATGAAAAACTGTTTTTT. Its translation: CASSQRQVGNEKLFF.

This clone has just one count. The chain is built from TRBV10-2 and TRBJ2-7; the D is unclear. Trimming shortened V by 7 bases and J by 6 bases, and 16 bases separated the two germline ends. CDR1 is WSHSY, CDR2 SAAADI, per germline. The CDR3 is 13 amino acids. CDR3 sequence: CASTSLTPSEQYF. The CDR3 DNA reads as TGCGCCAGCACTTCGTTAACACCTTCCGAGCAGTACTTC.

The V gene is TRBV5-4, the J gene TRBJ1-3; D is unclear. CDR1 SGHNT and CDR2 YYREEE come from the germline V gene (reference sequence). CDR3 length equals 13 residues. V lost 1 base to trimming and J lost 0 bases, with 2 bases between them. The CDR3 nucleotides read TGTGCCAGCAGCTTGTACTCTGGAAACACCATATATTTT. Its protein is CASSLYSGNTIYF.

The count of this clone is one. The chain recombines TRBV7-2 with TRBJ1-1; 9 nucleotides align to TRBD1. Germline loops: CDR1 SGHTA, CDR2 FQGNSA. Germline trimming cut 3 bases from V and 1 base from J; bases unmatched to any gene: 0. The CDR3 is 14 amino acids. DNA of the CDR3: TGTGCCAGCAGCTTGGACAGGGGGAACACTGAAGCTTTCTTT. Its translation: CASSLDRGNTEAFF.

This chain joins TRBV19 and TRBJ2-5; 7 nucleotides match TRBD1. CDR1 and CDR2 (germline): LNHDA, SQIVND (reference sequence). With V trimmed by 5 bases and J by 4 bases, 10 bases remained unmatched. CDR3 length equals 15 residues. This CDR3 is CASSSTGTGAETQYF. The CDR3 coding sequence is TGTGCCAGTAGTTCGACCGGAACAGGGGCAGAGACCCAGTACTTC.

This clone has a handful of counts. This sample also contains other DNA sequences that code for the same CDR3. V is TRBV2 and J is TRBJ1-6; 9 bases match TRBD1. Germline lookup yields CDR1 SNHLY and CDR2 FYNNEI. V shed 8 bases, J shed 7 bases, and the junction held 6 bases outside the gene matches. This CDR3 is built from 14 residues. The CDR3 is CASRPGQGNSPLHF. As DNA, the CDR3 is TGTGCCAGCCGACCGGGACAGGGAAATTCACCCCTCCACTTT.

The chain has TRBV7-8 and TRBJ2-6, with 8 positions matching TRBD1. J was trimmed by 2 bases and V by 4 bases; bases with no gene match: 4. Germline lookup yields CDR1 SGHVS and CDR2 FQNEAQ. CDR3 size: 16 residues. The DNA for the CDR3 is TGTGCCAGCAGCTACTCGACAGGGGCTGGGGCCAACGTCCTGACTTTC. Its protein product is CASSYSTGAGANVLTF.

This rearrangement joins TRBV6-5 to TRBJ2-7, with 7 bases identical to TRBD1. The CDR3 is made up of 15 amino acids. The junction had 11 bases not matched to a gene; V was cut back by 3 bases and J by 6 bases. CDR1 and CDR2 from the germline V gene are MNHEY and SVGAGI. Here the CDR3 DNA reads TGTGCCAGCAGTTATTCACAGGGGTCCGGTCGCGAGCAGTACTTC. This encodes CASSYSQGSGREQYF.

This chain connects TRBV10-3 to TRBJ1-2; 7 bases align to TRBD1. The CDR3 runs 14 residues. Germline trimming cut 6 bases from V and 8 bases from J; bases unmatched to any gene: 12. CDR1 and CDR2 from the germline V gene are ENHRY and SYGVKD. CDR3 sequence: CAISPTGPVEGYTF. The CDR3 region has the DNA TGTGCCATCAGCCCGACAGGGCCGGTGGAAGGCTACACCTTC.

CDR3 in DNA: TGTGCCAGCAGCTTAACAGCCTGGGGGGAGCTGTTTTTT. Translation: CASSLTAWGELFF. The rearrangement joins TRBV7-3 to TRBJ2-2, with unresolved D. Trimming stripped 0 bases from V and 8 bases from J, with 7 bases between. The CDR3 loop spans 13 amino acids. The V gene's germline CDR1 is SGHTA and CDR2 FQGTGA.

This clone was seen at least ten times. The V gene is TRBV29-1, the J gene TRBJ1-1, with a possible D match to TRBD1 (6 bases). V was cut by 6 bases and J by 1 base, with 9 bases left in between. The CDR3 runs 12 residues. Germline CDR1 and CDR2: SQVTM and ANQGSEA. CDR3 nucleotides: TGCAGCGTCGTGGACAGGAACACTGAAGCTTTCTTT. Its protein is CSVVDRNTEAFF.

J is TRBJ2-3 and V is TRBV3-1 (or the pseudogene TRBV3-2); unclear D gene. CDR1 and CDR2 from the germline V gene are LGHDT and YNNKEL (reference sequence). V was trimmed by 1 base and J by 4 bases, leaving 12 bases between them. The CDR3 covers 15 residues. The CDR3 reads CASSQGSRGADTQYF. In DNA form, the CDR3 reads TGTGCCAGCAGCCAAGGATCCCGAGGAGCAGATACGCAGTATTTT.

V usage is TRBV4-1 and J usage is TRBJ1-6; no clear D. This CDR3 contains 12 residues. Germline V gene lookup returns CDR1 MGHRA and CDR2 YSYEKL. With 1 base removed from V and 9 bases from J, the gap between germline ends came to 4 bases. The CDR3 bases are TGCGCCAGCAGCCAAGCGAGTTCACCCCTCCACTTT. This encodes CASSQASSPLHF.